The 30 T cell receptor beta chains below come from one sample, sequenced in a study of identifying expanded T cells in peripheral blood. The method was immunoSEQ multiplex PCR; TCRdb's version includes in-frame clones alone and lacks a portion of them. This table has 85,000 to 100,000 clones, around 88% appearing once. The sequenced sample was blood. These receptors all stem from a person between 18 and 69 years old in good health.

There are a few counts of this clone. This CDR3 is also generated by other DNA sequences in the sample. J is TRBJ2-3 and V is TRBV5-1; 7 nucleotides agree with TRBD2. Per germline, CDR1 SGHRS and CDR2 YFSETQ. This CDR3 spans 15 amino acids. The J segment lost 1 base and the V segment lost 2 bases, leaving 4 bases of the junction unmatched. This chain's CDR3 is CASSLGLAGTDTQYF. The CDR3, as DNA: TGCGCCAGCAGCTTAGGGCTAGCGGGCACAGATACGCAGTATTTT.

V is TRBV6-1 and J is TRBJ2-5, with TRBD2 matching over 13 bases. The CDR3 is 15 residues long. Germline lookup yields CDR1 MNHNS and CDR2 SASEGT. Trimming cost V 9 bases and J 1 base; bases outside gene matches: 5. The CDR3 is CASHRTSGGQETQYF. The CDR3 DNA follows: TGTGCCAGTCACCGGACTAGCGGGGGCCAAGAGACCCAGTACTTC.

This chain links TRBV6-5 with TRBJ2-1; TRBD1 matches 9 bases. Germline CDR1 and CDR2: MNHEY and SVGAGI. V shed 6 bases, J shed 4 bases, and the junction held 4 bases outside the gene matches. The CDR3 loop spans 14 amino acids. Written as DNA, the CDR3 is TGTGCCAGCAGATTACAGGGGGCGTACAATGAGCAGTTCTTC. It yields the protein CASRLQGAYNEQFF.

V and J are TRBV18 and TRBJ2-5; D is uncertain. Germline values: CDR1 KGHSH, CDR2 LQKENI. The CDR3 totals 12 residues. V lost 5 bases and J lost 5, with 9 bases in between. CDR3 nucleotide sequence: TGTGCCAGCTCATCAGCCTGGGAGACCCAGTACTTC. It specifies CASSSAWETQYF.

The V and J genes are TRBV28 and TRBJ1-2, with 8 bases fitting TRBD1. V trimming: 5 bases; J trimming: 6 bases; junction bases outside the gene matches: 8. The CDR3 contains 14 residues. Germline CDR1 reads MDHEN; CDR2 reads SYDVKM. CDR3 in DNA: TGTGCCAGCAGTAGGACAGGGTTTACGGATGGCTACACCTTC. This gives the protein CASSRTGFTDGYTF.

J is TRBJ1-6 and V is TRBV7-8; possible D gene TRBD1, 6 bases. The CDR3 runs 15 residues. V dropped 3 bases and J dropped 5 bases, with 11 bases sitting between them. Germline CDR1 and CDR2: SGHVS and FQNEAQ. The CDR3 sequence: CASSFAGHHNSPLHF. The CDR3 region has the DNA TGTGCCAGCAGCTTCGCGGGACACCATAATTCACCCCTCCACTTT.

This rearrangement joins TRBV7-2 to TRBJ2-3; D is uncertain. The CDR3 loop spans 12 amino acids. Trimming removed 6 bases at V and 4 bases at J, with 8 bases between. Germline V CDR1 and CDR2: SGHTA, FQGNSA. CDR3 region: CASSFIADTQYF. As DNA, the CDR3 is TGTGCCAGCAGTTTTATTGCAGATACGCAGTATTTT.

V and J are TRBV19 and TRBJ1-1, with D possibly matching TRBD1 (5 bases). The V and J ends lost 3 bases and 1 base respectively, with 9 bases between them. This CDR3 contains 14 residues. The germline gives CDR1 LNHDA, CDR2 SQIVND (reference sequence). The CDR3 region is CASSIMGGNTEAFF. The CDR3 DNA follows: TGTGCCAGTAGTATTATGGGGGGGAACACTGAAGCTTTCTTT.

This clone appeared once. The chain has TRBV9 and TRBJ2-1; 9 nucleotides line up with TRBD2. With V trimmed by 0 bases and J by 4 bases, 2 bases remained unmatched. CDR3 length equals 15 residues. Germline V gives CDR1 SGDLS, CDR2 YYNGEE. The CDR3 spells CASSVASGAYNEQFF. CDR3 nucleotide sequence: TGTGCCAGCAGCGTAGCTAGCGGGGCATACAATGAGCAGTTCTTC.

The CDR3 DNA reads TGTGCCAGCAGGGGGGTCGAGCAGTACTTC. Amino acids: CASRGVEQYF. The chain employs TRBV2 and TRBJ2-7; TRBD1 or TRBD2 may be the D gene (5 bases each). CDR3 length equals 10 residues. CDR1 and CDR2 from the germline V gene are SNHLY and FYNNEI. Trimming pared 6 bases from V and 6 bases from J, leaving 6 bases between.

The chain couples TRBV18 to TRBJ2-5; TRBD2 matches at 11 bases. Trimming at V came to 0 bases and at J to 3 bases, leaving 6 bases not matched to a gene. CDR1 and CDR2 (germline): KGHSH, LQKENI. The CDR3 loop spans 17 amino acids. CDR3 bases: TGTGCCAGCTCACCACCACTAGCGGGGGCCATAAAAGAGACCCAGTACTTC. Residues: CASSPPLAGAIKETQYF.

Note on this clone: Its ends do not fully match the called genes, so a read error is possible. The chain combines TRBV6-6 with TRBJ2-7; 10 nucleotides match TRBD2. The germline V gene has CDR1 MNHNY and CDR2 SVGAGI (reference sequence). This CDR3 has 13 amino acids. CDR3 sequence (DNA): TGTGCCAGCAGCCACCCGACTAGCGGGTACCTACTCTTC. Encoded protein: CASSHPTSGYLLF.

This chain connects TRBV7-2 to TRBJ2-7; weak D call: TRBD1 (5 bases). The V and J ends lost 4 bases and 7 bases respectively, with 11 bases between them. This CDR3 contains 12 residues. Germline lookup yields CDR1 SGHTA and CDR2 FQGNSA. CDR3 region: CASSYGQGEQYF. For the CDR3, the DNA is TGTGCCAGCAGCTACGGACAAGGGGAGCAGTACTTC. Based on the CDR3 plus reference TRBV7-2 and TRBJ2-7, the full variable domain is GAGVSQSPSNKVTEKGKDVELRCDPISGHTALYWYRQSLGQGLEFLIYFQGNSAPDKSGLPSDRFSAERTGGSVSTLTIQRTQQEDSAVYLCASSYGQGEQYFGPGTRLTVT.

V usage is TRBV15 and J usage is TRBJ2-2; 11 bases align to TRBD1. CDR1 and CDR2 from the germline V gene are LNHNV and YYDKDF (reference sequence). J gave up 5 bases and V 6 bases, and 8 bases lay outside the gene matches. The CDR3 spans 16 residues. The CDR3 bases are TGTGCCACCAGTAGCCGGGACAGGGGGTGGACCGGGGAGCTGTTTTTT. This gives the protein CATSSRDRGWTGELFF.

The gene calls are TRBV7-8 and TRBJ1-4, with a possible D match to TRBD1 (6 bases). CDR1 and CDR2 (germline): SGHVS, FQNEAQ. The CDR3 is made up of 15 amino acids. V shed 1 base and J shed 12 bases, with 18 bases lying between them. The CDR3 sequence: CASSLGAGRGTELFF. In DNA, the CDR3 is TGTGCCAGCAGCTTAGGGGCAGGGAGGGGGACGGAACTGTTTTTT.

The V and J genes are TRBV9 and TRBJ2-3, with D perhaps TRBD1 or TRBD2 (6 bases each). The CDR3 runs 14 residues. The germline V and J ends were trimmed by 0 bases and 5 bases, with 10 bases remaining between them. From germline, CDR1 is SGDLS and CDR2 YYNGEE. CDR3 in amino acids: CASSVGRGLDTQYF. The CDR3 coding sequence is TGTGCCAGCAGCGTAGGTCGGGGGCTAGATACGCAGTATTTT.

The chain is built from TRBV5-1 and TRBJ2-5; the match to TRBD2 covers 11 bases. Germline V CDR1 and CDR2: SGHRS, YFSETQ. The CDR3 consists of 16 residues. With V trimmed by 5 bases and J by 1 base, 7 bases remained unmatched. CDR3 in DNA: TGCGCCAGCAGATCCAGGACTAGCGGGTTCCAAGAGACCCAGTACTTC. Encoded protein: CASRSRTSGFQETQYF.

J is TRBJ1-3 and V is TRBV7-8; D is unclear. The V and J ends lost 1 base and 1 base respectively, with 11 bases between them. Per germline, CDR1 SGHVS and CDR2 FQNEAQ. This CDR3 has 16 amino acids. The CDR3, as DNA: TGTGCCAGCAGCTTAGGATCCGGGAGGTCTGGAAACACCATATATTTT. It specifies CASSLGSGRSGNTIYF.

This clone has only a few counts. The genes are TRBV4-2 and TRBJ2-2, with 10 bases aligning to TRBD1. The CDR3 covers 15 residues. Germline CDR1 LGHNA, CDR2 YNFKEQ. The ends lost 4 bases at V and 3 bases at J; junction bases unmatched: 2. The CDR3, as DNA: TGTGCCAGCAGCCCCGGGACAGGGGACACCGGGGAGCTGTTTTTT. Translated: CASSPGTGDTGELFF.

The rearrangement joins TRBV5-6 to TRBJ1-1; TRBD1 might be the D (5 bases). The V gene lost 1 base and the J gene lost 1 base, with 20 bases spanning the gap. Germline V gives CDR1 SGHDT, CDR2 YYEEEE. The CDR3 extends over 18 amino acids. The CDR3 nucleotides are TGTGCCAGCAGCTTGACCTATTACCGGACAAGGAGGAACACTGAAGCTTTCTTT. It yields the protein CASSLTYYRTRRNTEAFF.

This chain's CDR3 is CASTIFYSNQPQHF. CDR3 sequence (DNA): TGTGCCAGTACTATCTTTTATAGCAATCAGCCCCAGCATTTT. The rearrangement links TRBV19 to TRBJ1-5; D is undetermined. This CDR3 has 14 residues. Germline V CDR1 and CDR2: LNHDA, SQIVND (reference sequence). V lost 7 bases and J 0 bases, leaving 10 bases between the germline ends.

V and J are TRBV7-9 and TRBJ1-4; D is perhaps TRBD1 (5 bases). Trimming took 0 bases from V and 6 from J, leaving 14 bases between them. Germline-derived CDR1 and CDR2 are SEHNR and FQNEAQ (reference sequence). The CDR3 sequence is 16 residues long. This CDR3 is CASSLAIGGNHEKLFF. CDR3 nucleotides: TGTGCCAGCAGCTTAGCTATCGGGGGGAATCATGAAAAACTGTTTTTT.

The chain carries TRBV6-1 and TRBJ1-5, with a tentative D call TRBD1 (5 bases). V was pared by 3 bases and J by 2 bases, with 14 bases between. Germline V gene sequence: CDR1 MNHNS, CDR2 SASEGT. The CDR3 is 16 residues long. The CDR3 coding sequence is TGTGCCAGCAGTGAGGGGGAGGGATTGGGCAATCAGCCCCAGCATTTT. Translation gives CASSEGEGLGNQPQHF.

The rearrangement links TRBV27 to TRBJ2-7; D uncertain. Germline CDR1 MNHEY, CDR2 SMNVEV (reference sequence). The CDR3 is made up of 13 amino acids. Between the trimmed V and J ends, which lost 2 bases and 2 bases, there was a span of 7 bases. The CDR3 reads CASSLNGAYEQYF. In DNA form, the CDR3 reads TGTGCCAGCAGTTTAAACGGAGCCTACGAGCAGTACTTC.

This clone was detected once. The rearrangement links TRBV5-4 to TRBJ1-6; D unclear. V shed 4 bases and J shed 2 bases, with 10 bases lying between them. The CDR3 has 15 amino acids. The V gene's germline CDR1 is SGHNT and CDR2 YYREEE (reference sequence). The CDR3 bases are TGTGCCAGCAGCCACACAAGAGCCTATAATTCACCCCTCCACTTT. Its protein product is CASSHTRAYNSPLHF. Looking up the rest from reference TRBV5-4 and TRBJ1-6 gives the full variable domain: ETGVTQSPTHLIKTRGQQVTLRCSSQSGHNTVSWYQQALGQGPQFIFQYYREEENGRGNFPPRFSGLQFPNYSSELNVNALELDDSALYLCASSHTRAYNSPLHFGNGTRLTVT.

The chain has TRBV6-4 and TRBJ2-1; TRBD2 matches at 8 bases. This CDR3 has 14 residues. Germline values: CDR1 MRHNA, CDR2 SNTAGT. The trim removed 4 bases at V and 7 bases at J, leaving 6 bases unmatched. As DNA, the CDR3 is TGTGCCAGCAGTGGCGGGGGGTCGACTAATGAGCAGTTCTTC. Its protein product is CASSGGGSTNEQFF.

This clone is a singleton in its sample. The chain combines TRBV19 with TRBJ2-1; TRBD2 matches at 8 bases. The CDR3 has 14 residues. V shed 7 bases, J shed 10 bases, and the junction held 12 bases outside the gene matches. Germline CDR1 reads LNHDA; CDR2 reads SQIVND (reference sequence). The CDR3 DNA reads as TGTGCCAGTAATCACGGGAGGGCCACGGGGGAGCAGTTCTTC. Amino acids: CASNHGRATGEQFF.

The V call is TRBV5-1, the J call TRBJ2-7; 7 bases match TRBD1. The CDR3 runs 14 residues. Germline values: CDR1 SGHRS, CDR2 YFSETQ. V shed 4 bases, J shed 3 bases, and the junction held 7 bases outside the gene matches. In DNA form, the CDR3 reads TGCGCCAGCAGCGGAACAGGGGTACTCTACGAGCAGTACTTC. It specifies CASSGTGVLYEQYF.

The chain joins TRBV9 to TRBJ2-2, with 7 bases aligning to TRBD1. The CDR3 contains 13 residues. Germline V lookup: CDR1 SGDLS, CDR2 YYNGEE. With 6 bases clipped from V and 3 bases from J, the junction kept 2 bases outside the gene matches. CDR3 sequence: CASNQGDTGELFF. DNA of the CDR3: TGTGCCAGCAATCAGGGGGACACCGGGGAGCTGTTTTTT.

The V gene is TRBV28, the J gene TRBJ1-2, with D unresolved. From germline, CDR1 is MDHEN and CDR2 SYDVKM. The CDR3 is 15 residues long. The germline V and J ends were trimmed by 7 bases and 8 bases, with 23 bases remaining between them. CDR3 amino acids: CASKKGNSPPLGYTF. As DNA, the CDR3 is TGTGCCAGCAAGAAAGGGAATTCCCCTCCGCTAGGCTACACCTTC.